These 14 T cell receptor beta chains were all obtained from the same sample, sequenced in a study of siplizumab effects on memory and regulatory T cells. Sequenced by immunoSEQ multiplex PCR; TCRdb stores in-frame clones only, minus some. The table has 100,000 or so clones, about 92% seen once. Sequencing input: CD4+ T cells sorted from blood. The receptors come from a human donor in good health.

The V and J genes are TRBV6-6 and TRBJ1-5; D uncertain. This CDR3 comprises 16 residues. V was pared by 0 bases and J by 2 bases, with 11 bases between. Germline V gene sequence: CDR1 MNHNY, CDR2 SVGAGI (reference sequence). CDR3 residues: CASSYSADFGNQPQHF. CDR3 in DNA: TGTGCCAGCAGTTACTCTGCGGACTTTGGCAATCAGCCCCAGCATTTT.

The chain carries TRBV27 and TRBJ2-7; 8 nucleotides match TRBD2. Trimming removed 5 bases from V and 3 bases from J; junction bases left unmatched: 6. Germline V CDR1 and CDR2: MNHEY, SMNVEV (reference sequence). The CDR3 sequence is 14 residues long. DNA of the CDR3: TGTGCCAGCAGTAGGGAGGGACTAGTCTACGAGCAGTACTTC. It is translated as CASSREGLVYEQYF.

The chain couples TRBV18 to TRBJ2-5, with D tentatively TRBD1 (5 bases). Per the germline V gene, CDR1 is KGHSH and CDR2 is LQKENI. Trimming pared 4 bases from V and 1 base from J, leaving 7 bases between. The CDR3 covers 13 residues. CDR3 in DNA: TGTGCCAGCTCACGTGACAGCCAAGAGACCCAGTACTTC. Its protein is CASSRDSQETQYF.

The chain carries TRBV21-1 and TRBJ1-5. TRBV21-1 is a recognized pseudogene. The CDR3 totals 14 residues. CDR3 in DNA: TGTGCCAGCAGCAATGGACTCTGGAATCAGCCCCAGCATTTT. This sequence encodes CASSNGLWNQPQHF.

The chain links TRBV19 to TRBJ1-2; TRBD1 might be the D (6 bases). Germline assignment: CDR1 LNHDA and CDR2 SQIVND (reference sequence). The CDR3 spans 15 residues. V was clipped by 3 bases and J by 2 bases, with 13 bases between them. The CDR3, as DNA: TGTGCCAGTAGTATGGGAAGCACAGGGAACTATGGCTACACCTTC. Protein: CASSMGSTGNYGYTF.

The gene calls are TRBV6-1 and TRBJ2-2; D is ambiguous. CDR1 MNHNS and CDR2 SASEGT come from the germline V gene. V gave up 2 bases and J gave up 7 bases, with 11 bases separating them. The CDR3 loop spans 14 amino acids. The CDR3 bases are TGTGCCAGCAGTGAAAGTGGGGTTCTCGGGGAGCTGTTTTTT. Encoded protein: CASSESGVLGELFF.

The V gene is TRBV4-1, the J gene TRBJ2-3; no clear D. This CDR3 has 14 residues. V dropped 1 base and J dropped 6 bases, with 11 bases sitting between them. From germline, CDR1 is MGHRA and CDR2 YSYEKL. CDR3 sequence: CASSQVGQFDTQYF. The CDR3 DNA reads as TGCGCCAGCAGCCAAGTGGGCCAATTCGATACGCAGTATTTT.

Comments on this clone: The DNA is left out, because the CDR3 cannot be placed on it with certainty; the CDR3 is given as TCRdb lists it. The chain employs TRBV6-1 and TRBJ2-7. Germline CDR1 reads MNHNS; CDR2 reads SASEGT. The CDR3 is 15 residues long, ends included. This chain's CDR3 is CASSEVHFGTYEQYF.

The V gene is TRBV6-1, the J gene TRBJ1-4; unclear D gene. The CDR3 spans 11 residues. Germline V CDR1 and CDR2: MNHNS, SASEGT. The V end was cut by 3 bases, the J end by 10 bases, with 6 bases between. This CDR3 reads CASSDTLKLFF. DNA for the CDR3: TGTGCCAGCAGTGACACCCTAAAACTGTTTTTT.

The chain is built from TRBV19 and TRBJ1-5; perhaps TRBD1 as D (5 bases). From germline, CDR1 is LNHDA and CDR2 SQIVND (reference sequence). The V gene lost 5 bases and the J gene lost 11 bases, with 19 bases spanning the gap. The CDR3 has 14 amino acids. CDR3 protein: CASSRGLDSRAQHF. CDR3 nucleotide sequence: TGTGCCAGTAGTCGGGGCCTGGACTCGAGGGCCCAGCATTTT.

The chain joins TRBV27 to TRBJ2-4, with D hard to call. The CDR3 spans 13 residues. V was trimmed by 5 bases and J by 0 bases, leaving 5 bases between them. Germline V gene sequence: CDR1 MNHEY, CDR2 SMNVEV (reference sequence). The CDR3 loop is CASSTIAKNIQYF. The CDR3 DNA sequence: TGTGCCAGCAGTACAATAGCCAAAAACATTCAGTACTTC.

The rearrangement uses TRBV19 and TRBJ1-1; no reliable D call. Germline CDR1 is LNHDA and CDR2 is SQIVND (reference sequence). Trimming cost V 7 bases and J 2 bases, with 17 bases left between them. The CDR3 is 15 residues long. CDR3 in DNA: TGTGCCAGTAAAATCTCGGCAGGCCGTAACACTGAAGCTTTCTTT. The encoded protein is CASKISAGRNTEAFF.

This clone was recorded only once. Here the CDR3 DNA reads TGTGCCAGCAAAAAAGGGGGGACAGATACGCAGTATTTT. It specifies CASKKGGTDTQYF. The rearrangement joins TRBV25-1 to TRBJ2-3, with D perhaps assigned TRBD1 or TRBD2 (6 bases each). Trimming stripped 7 bases from V and 3 bases from J, with 11 bases between. The CDR3 has 13 amino acids. Germline-derived CDR1 and CDR2 are MGHDK and SYGVNS.

The chain combines TRBV6-1 with TRBJ1-1; D is uncertain. Germline V lookup: CDR1 MNHNS, CDR2 SASEGT. The CDR3 loop spans 13 amino acids. V shed 0 bases and J shed 5 bases, with 7 bases lying between them. The CDR3 bases are TGTGCCAGCAGTGAAGCTGGGTATACTGAAGCTTTCTTT. It codes for CASSEAGYTEAFF.